This T cell receptor (beta chain) was sequenced for a study of OX40 agonist ivuxolimab in advanced cancers. In the study overall: Melanoma, hepatocellular carcinoma, head and neck or renal cell cancer occurred in dose-escalation patients. Partial responses occurred in Three dose-escalation patients, one with hepatocellular carcinoma and two with cutaneous melanoma. Study outcomes and limitations: Some of the lowest clonal expansion was seen in partial responders at 0.1-3.0 mg/kg.

Sequencing was performed with immunoSEQ multiplex PCR; in TCRdb, only in-frame clones are kept and a portion is missing. This table holds nearly 80,000 clones, less than 85% found once. The V gene lost 3 bases and the J gene lost 3 bases, with 11 bases spanning the gap. CDR1 is SEHNR and CDR2 is FQNEAQ in the germline V gene (reference sequence). This CDR3 has 14 amino acids. As concerns this clone: What it recognizes is unknown.

The receptor was derived from an adult with an advanced solid tumor such as melanoma, head and neck, liver or kidney cancer. The sequenced sample was CD4+ or CD8+ T cells sorted from blood, obtained in a trial of the OX40 agonist ivuxolimab. This sequence joins TRBV7-9 and TRBJ1-1, with D unclear. The CDR3 protein is CASSFTGIHTEAFF. Here the CDR3 DNA reads TGTGCCAGCAGCTTTACTGGGATTCACACTGAAGCTTTCTTT.